This entry is about one T cell receptor beta chain. Data came from immunoSEQ multiplex PCR; TCRdb stores just in-frame clones and leaves some out. The sample holds about 160,000 clones, more than 80% seen once. The CDR3 extends over 11 amino acids. V was trimmed by 3 bases and J by 7 bases, leaving 6 bases between them. These data originate in a study of T cell responses to AZD1222 COVID-19 vaccine. The input for sequencing was peripheral blood, taken on day 0 of AZD1222 vaccination. The V call is TRBV12-3 or TRBV12-4, the J call TRBJ1-2; D gene ambiguous. The sequence derives from an adult in good health. The CDR3 protein is CASSFGVGYTF. The DNA for the CDR3 is TGTGCCAGCAGTTTTGGAGTTGGCTACACCTTC.